This T cell receptor (beta chain) was sequenced for a study of T cells in Graves' hyperthyroidism and ophthalmopathy. At least ten counts were recorded for this clonotype. Its antigen is still unknown. Overall study findings and caveats: Most clonotypes expanded in thyroid above 0.001 were likewise present in blood.

In germline, CDR1 is SGHKS, CDR2 YYEKEE (reference sequence). The trim removed 5 bases at V and 2 bases at J, leaving 8 bases unmatched. The CDR3 is 16 amino acids. Regions amplified from RNA transcripts were the TCR beta CDR3 regions. When the TCR CDR3 underwent first-round RT-PCR, the HTBI primer set was used. MiXCR, applied by TCRdb to the multiplex PCR reads, yields one record per CDR3 protein. Counted here are 550,000 to 700,000 distinct CDR3 sequences, approximately 15% occurring once; the ten biggest clones make up around 4.5%. Sequenced sample: blood. The chain has TRBV5-5 and TRBJ2-5; the match to TRBD1 covers 11 bases. The source is a woman between 40 and 50 years old with Graves' ophthalmopathy. The CDR3 reads CASSWTGGTGQETQYF. The DNA of the CDR3 is TGTGCCAGCAGTTGGACAGGGGGCACAGGGCAAGAGACCCAGTACTTC.